Given below is one T cell receptor (beta chain) in context. Its antigen is unidentified. PCR amplification relied on 60 Vbeta primers (plus 13 Jbeta primers). Some clones are missing from TCRdb's copy, which holds only in-frame ones; the method was immunoSEQ multiplex PCR. The sample carries roughly 190,000 clones, about 90% recorded once. The data originate from a study of cytomegalovirus exposure and HLA in healthy donors. This CDR3 has 15 residues. Germline V gives CDR1 LGHNA, CDR2 YNFKEQ. V was clipped by 5 bases and J by 4 bases, with 14 bases between them. Study-level points and caveats: Reportedly, HLA-A and HLA-B alleles of most subjects were accurately predicted from TCR beta. As a later analysis showed, a missense DCLRE1C variant was linked to trimming of TCR beta V- and J-genes.

The chain combines TRBV4-2 with TRBJ1-4; the D is unclear. What was sequenced was PBMCs. This receptor was identified in a boy aged 2 to 10 in good health and CMV-seronegative. The CDR3 here is CASSSVAALNEKLFF. The CDR3 DNA follows: TGTGCCAGCAGCTCGGTGGCGGCCCTTAATGAAAAACTGTTTTTT.